This T cell receptor beta chain was sequenced during a study of cytomegalovirus exposure and HLA in healthy donors. General observations from the study: In a later analysis, a genetic analysis reported fewer productive-TCR N-insertions in an Asian-associated ancestry cluster than the cohort average.

The PCR used 60 Vbeta and 13 Jbeta primers. The table came from immunoSEQ multiplex PCR; TCRdb's copy has only in-frame clones and leaves some out. The sample lists roughly 43,000 clones; around three quarters were seen once. V dropped 1 base and J dropped 3 bases, with 18 bases sitting between them. This CDR3 is built from 17 residues. Germline V gene lookup returns CDR1 SGHAT and CDR2 FQNNGV. As to this clone: What it recognizes is unknown.

The TCR originated in a man between 25 and 39 years old in good health and CMV-seronegative. This rearrangement joins TRBV11-2 to TRBJ1-1; perhaps TRBD1 as D (6 bases). Sequenced input: PBMCs. In nucleotides, the CDR3 is TGTGCCAGCAGCTTAGCACCCGACAGGAGGTGGTACACTGAAGCTTTCTTT. It yields the protein CASSLAPDRRWYTEAFF.